The next 27 T cell receptor beta chains were all read from a single sample in a study of blood T cell repertoires in COVID-19. The repertoire was sequenced with immunoSEQ multiplex PCR; TCRdb's copy has only in-frame clones and lacks some. The repertoire includes about 210,000 clones, 83% of them detected once, and under 3% sits in the top ten. What was sequenced was peripheral blood. These receptors all come from a woman between 40 and 50 years old with active or convalescent COVID-19.

This chain links TRBV11-3 with TRBJ2-1; perhaps TRBD1 as D (5 bases). The V end was cut by 1 base, the J end by 10 bases, with 11 bases between. Germline values: CDR1 SGHNT, CDR2 YENEEA. CDR3 length: 13 amino acids. The DNA of the CDR3 is TGTGCCAGCAGCTTAGTTCACACAGGAGAGCAGTTCTTC. It is translated as CASSLVHTGEQFF. Looking up the rest from reference TRBV11-3 and TRBJ2-1 gives the full variable domain: EAGVVQSPRYKIIEKKQPVAFWCNPISGHNTLYWYLQNLGQGPELLIRYENEEAVDDSQLPKDRFSAERLKGVDSTLKIQPAELGDSAVYLCASSLVHTGEQFFGPGTRLTVL.

This sequence joins TRBV5-8 and TRBJ1-1, with TRBD1 matching 10 bases. The germline CDR1 and CDR2 sequences are SGHTS and YDEGEE. CDR3 size: 14 residues. The ends lost 3 bases at V and 5 bases at J; junction bases unmatched: 4. The DNA for the CDR3 is TGTGCCAGCAGCTGGGACAGGGGCAGGACTGAAGCTTTCTTT. Its translation: CASSWDRGRTEAFF.

This sequence joins TRBV19 and TRBJ1-1, with TRBD1 matching over 8 bases. The V segment lost 4 bases and the J segment 0 bases; nucleotides outside the gene matches: 4. CDR1 and CDR2 (germline): LNHDA, SQIVND (reference sequence). The CDR3 is made up of 15 amino acids. Written as DNA, the CDR3 is TGTGCCAGTAGTAGAGCCAGGGGGCTGAACACTGAAGCTTTCTTT. This sequence encodes CASSRARGLNTEAFF.

V usage is TRBV21-1 and J usage is TRBJ2-3; the table gives TRBD1 as D, unverified against the DNA. TRBV21-1 is labeled a pseudogene. The CDR3 totals 16 residues. CDR3 DNA sequence: TGTGCCAGCAGCAGCCACAGGGATTCTAGCACAGATACGCAGTATTTT. This codes for CASSSHRDSSTDTQYF.

The J gene is TRBJ2-1, the V gene TRBV19; a weak D match, TRBD1 (5 bases). CDR3 length: 15 amino acids. Between the trimmed V and J ends, which lost 1 base and 3 bases, there was a span of 10 bases. The V gene's germline CDR1 is LNHDA and CDR2 SQIVND (reference sequence). CDR3 amino acids: CASSIGTGVYNEQFF. The CDR3 bases are TGTGCCAGTAGTATAGGCACAGGAGTCTACAATGAGCAGTTCTTC.

The chain carries TRBV6-4 and TRBJ1-2, with 7 bases aligning to TRBD1. V lost 0 bases to trimming and J lost 5 bases; unmatched junction nucleotides: 9. This CDR3 has 16 amino acids. Germline CDR1 reads MRHNA; CDR2 reads SNTAGT. The chain's CDR3 is CASSDSISRGNYGYTF. The CDR3 region has the DNA TGTGCCAGCAGTGACTCGATTTCCAGGGGGAATTATGGCTACACCTTC.

The chain joins TRBV4-1 to TRBJ1-2; 10 bases align to TRBD1. The CDR3 has 16 amino acids. Losses at the gene ends were 1 base for V and 4 bases for J; bases not matched to a gene: 6. Germline V gives CDR1 MGHRA, CDR2 YSYEKL. CDR3 nucleotide sequence: TGCGCCAGCAGCCAAGGGCCGGGACAGGGGATCTATGGCTACACCTTC. As protein: CASSQGPGQGIYGYTF.

Only a few counts were recorded for this clone. The rearrangement links TRBV20-1 to TRBJ2-5; 10 nucleotides agree with TRBD2. There are 15 residues in the CDR3. Per germline, CDR1 DFQATT and CDR2 SNEGSKA (reference sequence). V trimming: 3 bases; J trimming: 0 bases; junction bases outside the gene matches: 4. The CDR3 region is CSASSLAGDQETQYF. The CDR3, as DNA: TGCAGTGCTAGTTCTCTAGCGGGGGACCAAGAGACCCAGTACTTC.

The chain joins TRBV7-9 to TRBJ2-1, with 9 bases fitting TRBD2. J was trimmed by 5 bases and V by 4 bases; bases with no gene match: 9. The CDR3 is 16 residues long. Germline CDR1 SEHNR, CDR2 FQNEAQ (reference sequence). The CDR3 is CASSSRGGRANNEQFF. For the CDR3, the DNA is TGTGCCAGCAGCTCCCGCGGCGGGAGGGCGAACAATGAGCAGTTCTTC.

This clone was recorded a few times. The CDR3 protein is CSHRDRSYGYTF. CDR3 bases: TGCAGCCACCGGGACAGGTCCTATGGCTACACCTTC. The rearrangement joins TRBV29-1 to TRBJ1-2, with 8 bases identical to TRBD1. Germline V CDR1 and CDR2: SQVTM, ANQGSEA. After removal of 8 bases from V and 4 bases from J, the junction contained 6 bases not matched to a gene. This CDR3 region has 12 residues. Filled out from reference TRBV29-1 and TRBJ1-2, the complete variable domain reads SAVISQKPSRDICQRGTSLTIQCQVDSQVTMMFWYRQQPGQSLTLIATANQGSEATYESGFVIDKFPISRPNLTFSTLTVSNMSPEDSSIYLCSHRDRSYGYTFGSGTRLTVV.

The genes are TRBV28 and TRBJ1-6; 9 positions match TRBD1. Germline V gene data show CDR1 as MDHEN and CDR2 as SYDVKM. The CDR3 length is 15 residues. The ends lost 4 bases at V and 9 bases at J; junction bases unmatched: 7. The CDR3 bases are TGTGCCAGCAGTTACCGGGACAGGGAGAGTTCACCCCTCCACTTT. This encodes CASSYRDRESSPLHF.

This clone has a single count. This sequence joins TRBV3-1 (or the pseudogene TRBV3-2) and TRBJ1-5; tentative D call: TRBD1 (6 bases). The germline V gene encodes CDR1 LGHDT and CDR2 YNNKEL (reference sequence). V dropped 4 bases and J dropped 2 bases, with 9 bases sitting between them. This CDR3 spans 14 amino acids. Here the CDR3 reads CASSRAGGNQPQHF. The CDR3 DNA follows: TGTGCCAGCAGCCGTGCAGGGGGCAATCAGCCCCAGCATTTT.

This clone was picked up a small number of times. V gene TRBV10-1 combines with J gene TRBJ1-2; D not resolved. Trimming cost V 10 bases and J 8 bases, with 11 bases left between them. CDR1 is WNHNN and CDR2 is SYGVQD in the germline V gene (reference sequence). CDR3 size: 10 residues. The CDR3: CATSKEGYTF. The CDR3 coding sequence is TGCGCCACCTCTAAGGAGGGCTACACCTTC.

The V gene is TRBV4-3, the J gene TRBJ2-3; weak D call: TRBD2 (5 bases). Between the trimmed V and J ends, which lost 3 bases and 5 bases, there was a span of 18 bases. CDR1 LGHNA and CDR2 YSLEER come from the germline V gene. This CDR3 is built from 16 residues. The DNA for the CDR3 is TGCGCCAGCAGCCATACCGCGACCCGAGGAGGAGATACGCAGTATTTT. This encodes CASSHTATRGGDTQYF.

The chain links TRBV4-1 to TRBJ2-7; a possible D gene is TRBD1 (5 bases). This CDR3 has 19 residues. The V gene's germline CDR1 is MGHRA and CDR2 YSYEKL. The V end was cut by 1 base, the J end by 1 base, with 23 bases between. CDR3 DNA sequence: TGCGCCAGCAGCCAAGTTTGGGCAGGGCCACCATCCTCATCCTACGAGCAGTACTTC. This codes for CASSQVWAGPPSSSYEQYF.

V usage is TRBV24-1 and J usage is TRBJ1-4; a weak D match, TRBD1 (6 bases). Germline lookup yields CDR1 KGHDR and CDR2 SFDVKD. The CDR3 is 16 amino acids. V was trimmed by 4 bases and J by 7 bases, leaving 18 bases between them. The CDR3 here is CATSERTVPEGEKLFF. The CDR3 DNA reads TGTGCCACCAGTGAACGGACAGTCCCAGAAGGTGAAAAACTGTTTTTT.

The V gene is TRBV7-9, the J gene TRBJ1-2; tentatively, D is TRBD1 (5 bases). Germline V gene lookup returns CDR1 SEHNR and CDR2 FQNEAQ (reference sequence). This CDR3 has 15 amino acids. V shed 5 bases and J shed 8 bases, with 21 bases lying between them. CDR3 DNA sequence: TGTGCCAGCAGCCCCCGAACGGGGGTCCGGGGGGGCTACACCTTC. Its translation: CASSPRTGVRGGYTF.

On this clone: The junction departs from germline at one end; a sequencing error may be responsible. The V call is TRBV4-3, the J call TRBJ1-5, with D perhaps matching TRBD1 (6 bases). This CDR3 is built from 15 residues. Germline loops: CDR1 LGHNA, CDR2 YSLEER. Here the CDR3 reads CASSQAVQGKQPQHF. The CDR3 coding sequence is TGCGCCAGCAGCCAAGCCGTACAGGGCAAGCAGCCCCAGCATTTT.

This chain connects TRBV3-1 (or the pseudogene TRBV3-2) to TRBJ2-5, with 12 nucleotides matching TRBD2. This CDR3 comprises 15 residues. Germline-derived CDR1 and CDR2 are LGHDT and YNNKEL (reference sequence). Trimming took 4 bases from V and 1 from J; bases not matched to a gene: 1. CDR3 sequence reads: CASSPTSGGQETQYF. CDR3 in DNA: TGTGCCAGCAGCCCGACTAGCGGGGGCCAAGAGACCCAGTACTTC.

The sample holds a few counts of this clone. This chain joins TRBV5-6 and TRBJ2-1; D perhaps matches TRBD1 (6 bases). Trimming took off 4 bases at V and 4 bases at J, with 12 bases between the two ends. From germline, CDR1 is SGHDT and CDR2 YYEEEE. This CDR3 spans 14 amino acids. The CDR3 bases are TGTGCCAGCAGCCCGGGACACAATTACAATGAGCAGTTCTTC. The encoded protein is CASSPGHNYNEQFF. Filled out from reference TRBV5-6 and TRBJ2-1, the complete variable domain reads DAGVTQSPTHLIKTRGQQVTLRCSPKSGHDTVSWYQQALGQGPQFIFQYYEEEERQRGNFPDRFSGHQFPNYSSELNVNALLLGDSALYLCASSPGHNYNEQFFGPGTRLTVL.

The V and J genes are TRBV19 and TRBJ1-2; D remains unclear. The CDR3 totals 18 residues. The V end lost 1 base, the J end lost 4 bases, and 22 bases lay between the germline ends. Germline V gene lookup returns CDR1 LNHDA and CDR2 SQIVND (reference sequence). The CDR3 is CASSIVERRGSLGYGYTF. The CDR3 DNA sequence: TGTGCCAGTAGTATAGTGGAGCGCCGAGGGAGCTTGGGCTATGGCTACACCTTC.

This chain connects TRBV30 to TRBJ2-5; the match to TRBD2 covers 13 bases. Germline CDR1 is GTSNPN and CDR2 is SVGIG (reference sequence). CDR3 length equals 15 residues. The trim removed 0 bases at V and 4 bases at J, leaving 2 bases unmatched. The CDR3 protein is CAWSVGLAGAETQYF. CDR3 coding DNA: TGTGCCTGGAGTGTAGGACTAGCGGGAGCAGAGACCCAGTACTTC.

The chain is built from TRBV7-3 and TRBJ2-2; maybe TRBD1 (5 bases). This CDR3 is 14 amino acids long. V was shortened by 4 bases and J by 4 bases, with 10 bases between the two germline ends. From germline, CDR1 is SGHTA and CDR2 FQGTGA. The CDR3 loop is CASSSGGATGELFF. For the CDR3, the DNA is TGTGCCAGCAGCTCGGGTGGGGCCACCGGGGAGCTGTTTTTT.

DNA of the CDR3: TGTGCCTGGAGCCCGGATTCAGGGGTGTGGACTGAAGCTTTCTTT. Its protein product is CAWSPDSGVWTEAFF. The chain is built from TRBV30 and TRBJ1-1, with D possibly being TRBD1 (6 bases). The V gene's germline CDR1 is GTSNPN and CDR2 SVGIG (reference sequence). The CDR3 is 15 residues long. The V end was cut by 3 bases, the J end by 5 bases, with 19 bases between.

With regard to this clone: Different DNA sequences within this sample yield the same CDR3. The J gene is TRBJ2-2, the V gene TRBV5-1; 9 nucleotides line up with TRBD2. The germline gives CDR1 SGHRS, CDR2 YFSETQ. Trimming removed 2 bases from V and 4 bases from J; junction bases left unmatched: 0. CDR3 length equals 14 residues. This chain's CDR3 is CASSFSGSTGELFF. CDR3 coding DNA: TGCGCCAGCAGCTTTAGCGGGAGCACCGGGGAGCTGTTTTTT.

This chain joins TRBV28 and TRBJ2-7; TRBD1 matches at 10 bases. The germline V gene has CDR1 MDHEN and CDR2 SYDVKM. V shed 6 bases and J 3 bases; nucleotides not matched to a gene: 8. The CDR3 runs to 15 residues. This chain's CDR3 is CASRRQGATGYEQYF. The CDR3 nucleotides are TGTGCCAGCAGACGACAGGGGGCCACAGGCTACGAGCAGTACTTC.

The rearrangement uses TRBV6-6 and TRBJ2-1, with D perhaps matching TRBD1 (6 bases). CDR3 length: 14 amino acids. V dropped 7 bases and J dropped 3 bases, with 13 bases sitting between them. From germline, CDR1 is MNHNY and CDR2 SVGAGI (reference sequence). The CDR3 region is CASTVRGSYNEQFF. The DNA of the CDR3 is TGTGCCAGCACCGTGAGGGGGAGCTACAATGAGCAGTTCTTC.